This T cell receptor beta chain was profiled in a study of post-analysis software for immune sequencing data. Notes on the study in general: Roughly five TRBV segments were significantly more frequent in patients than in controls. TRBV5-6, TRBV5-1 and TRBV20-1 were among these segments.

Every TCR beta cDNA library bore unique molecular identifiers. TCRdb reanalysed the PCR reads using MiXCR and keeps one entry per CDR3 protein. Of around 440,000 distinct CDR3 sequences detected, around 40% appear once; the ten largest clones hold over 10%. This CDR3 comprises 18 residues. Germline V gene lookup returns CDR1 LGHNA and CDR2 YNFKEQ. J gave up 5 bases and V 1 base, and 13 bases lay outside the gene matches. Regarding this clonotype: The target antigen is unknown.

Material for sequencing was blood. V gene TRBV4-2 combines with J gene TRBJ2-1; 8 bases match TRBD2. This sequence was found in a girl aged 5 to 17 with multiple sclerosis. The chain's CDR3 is CASSQVTSGSPINNEQFF. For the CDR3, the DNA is TGTGCCAGCAGCCAAGTAACTAGCGGATCACCAATAAACAATGAGCAGTTCTTC.